These T cell receptor beta chains were read from a single sample in a study of cytomegalovirus exposure and HLA in healthy donors. TCRdb's table, derived via immunoSEQ multiplex PCR, lists solely in-frame clones and lacks some. The profile covers 150,000 to 200,000 clones, with roughly four fifths appearing a single time and less than 1.2% taken by the ten largest. Sequenced material: PBMCs. The receptor source for this set is a woman aged 40 to 50 in good health and CMV-seronegative. CDR3s include the opening cysteine and the closing phenylalanine or tryptophan. Each record gives: clone size, V gene, D gene, J gene, CDR3 DNA, CDR3 protein. D genes are given only for firm matches. A row's size may be missing; if present it is once, few, many or a size class.

.	TRBV27	.	TRBJ1-5	TGTGCCAGCGGGGGGACGGCTACGAATCAGCCCCAGCATTTT	CASGGTATNQPQHF
.	TRBV6-5	.	TRBJ2-2	TGTGCCAGCAGCCGCCAACAGACGAACACCGGGGAGCTGTTTTTT	CASSRQQTNTGELFF
.	TRBV4-2	TRBD1	TRBJ2-7	TGTGCCAGCAGCCAGGAGTACAGGGGGCTGGGATACGAGCAGTACTTC	CASSQEYRGLGYEQYF
.	TRBV28	.	TRBJ2-7	TGTGCCATCGGAGGGGCGGGGGCCTTCTCCTACGAGCAGTACTTC	CAIGGAGAFSYEQYF
.	TRBV5-1	TRBD2	TRBJ2-1	TGCGCCAGCAGCTTGTTGGGGGGGACTACCGACAATGAGCAGTTCTTC	CASSLLGGTTDNEQFF
once	TRBV9	.	TRBJ2-2	TGTGCCAGCAGCCTCGGGACCGGGGAGCTGTTTTTT	CASSLGTGELFF
once	TRBV30	TRBD2	TRBJ2-7	TGTGCCTGGAGTGTAGCGGGGTACGAGCAGTACTTC	CAWSVAGYEQYF
.	TRBV10-1	.	TRBJ1-4	TGCGCCAGCAGTGAGAACAGGGAAAATGAAAAACTGTTTTTT	CASSENRENEKLFF
.	TRBV11-3	TRBD1	TRBJ2-5	TGTGCCAGCAGCCTCAGGGGGACAGGTCAAGAGACCCAGTACTTC	CASSLRGTGQETQYF
.	TRBV6-5	.	TRBJ2-1	TGTGCCAGCACCCGACTCGGTGAGCAGTTCTTC	CASTRLGEQFF
few	TRBV5-1	.	TRBJ1-2	TGCGCCACCATGCCTGAAACAGGGACCAACTATGGCTACACCTTC	CATMPETGTNYGYTF
.	TRBV4-2	.	TRBJ1-2	TGTGCCAGCAGCCAAGGGCCCTATGGCTACACCTTC	CASSQGPYGYTF
.	TRBV5-1	TRBD2	TRBJ2-5	TGCGCCAGCAGCTTGCTAGCGGAGGTCCGAGAGACCCAGTACTTC	CASSLLAEVRETQYF
.	TRBV7-9	TRBD2	TRBJ2-1	TGTGCCAGCAGCCGAACAGGGACTAGCGGGAGTAGGAATGAGCAGTTCTTC	CASSRTGTSGSRNEQFF
.	TRBV28	.	TRBJ2-2	TGTGCCAGCAGGGACACAGGGACCGGGGAGCTGTTTTTT	CASRDTGTGELFF
.	TRBV19	.	TRBJ1-1	TGTGCCAGTAGCCGCAGGGAAATGAACACTGAAGCTTTCTTT	CASSRREMNTEAFF